The rows below give T cell receptor beta chains drawn from one sample of a study of T-cell memory formation after mild COVID-19. TCRdb re-derived calls from the 5' RACE reads in MiXCR, one entry per CDR3 protein. The repertoire holds more than 350,000 distinct CDR3 sequences, with 20% to 25% as singletons. Specimen: PBMCs or a T cell subset sorted from them (not recorded which). The receptors originated from an adult woman who had mild COVID-19 (a few samples of this study predate the infection). Cell type and time point are not known. The CDR3 runs from the conserved cysteine through the conserved F or W. D genes are given only for firm matches. Clone size, where shown, is once, few, many, or a class for clones that have expanded.

clone_size: few; j_call: TRBJ2-5; v_call: TRBV7-3; d_call: .; cdr3_aa: CASSLTTLGHQYF; cdr3_nt: TGTGCCAGCAGCTTAACGACCTTGGGTCACCAGTACTTC
clone_size: few; j_call: TRBJ2-3; v_call: TRBV7-8; d_call: .; cdr3_aa: CASSLRDSSTDTQYF; cdr3_nt: TGTGCCAGCAGCCTCAGGGATTCTAGCACAGATACGCAGTATTTT
clone_size: few; j_call: TRBJ1-1; v_call: TRBV11-2; d_call: TRBD1; cdr3_aa: CASTRGGLEAFF; cdr3_nt: TGTGCCAGCACCAGAGGGGGCTTGGAAGCTTTCTTT
clone_size: .; j_call: TRBJ1-6; v_call: TRBV20-1; d_call: .; cdr3_aa: CSARDKIATSAHHF; cdr3_nt: TGCAGTGCTAGAGACAAAATCGCGACCTCGGCACACCACTTT
clone_size: many; j_call: TRBJ2-7; v_call: TRBV10-3; d_call: TRBD2; cdr3_aa: CASTSGTSYEQYF; cdr3_nt: TGTGCCAGCACTAGCGGGACTTCCTACGAGCAGTACTTC
clone_size: .; j_call: TRBJ2-5; v_call: TRBV4-3; d_call: TRBD2; cdr3_aa: CASSQDQLGSGRWPQYF; cdr3_nt: TGCGCCAGCAGCCAAGACCAACTTGGGAGCGGGAGGTGGCCCCAGTACTTC
clone_size: few; j_call: TRBJ2-3; v_call: TRBV28; d_call: TRBD2; cdr3_aa: CASSRAGGPRDTQYF; cdr3_nt: TGTGCCAGCAGTCGAGCGGGAGGGCCGAGAGATACGCAGTATTTT
clone_size: .; j_call: TRBJ1-6; v_call: TRBV5-6; d_call: .; cdr3_aa: CASSLGTGEYPPLHF; cdr3_nt: TGTGCCAGCAGCCTGGGGACCGGGGAGTATCCACCCCTCCACTTT
clone_size: .; j_call: TRBJ2-7; v_call: TRBV9; d_call: TRBD1; cdr3_aa: CASSAGTDFSYEQYF; cdr3_nt: TGTGCCAGCAGCGCCGGGACAGACTTCTCCTACGAGCAGTACTTC
clone_size: .; j_call: TRBJ1-6; v_call: TRBV5-4; d_call: TRBD1; cdr3_aa: CASSPGQGAQGSPLHF; cdr3_nt: TGTGCCAGCAGCCCTGGACAGGGGGCCCAGGGTTCACCCCTCCACTTT
clone_size: .; j_call: TRBJ1-1; v_call: TRBV29-1; d_call: .; cdr3_aa: CSVVTPQQGWNTEAFF; cdr3_nt: TGCAGCGTTGTGACGCCCCAACAGGGATGGAACACTGAAGCTTTCTTT
clone_size: .; j_call: TRBJ1-2; v_call: TRBV29-1; d_call: .; cdr3_aa: CSAILRDSFYGYTF; cdr3_nt: TGCAGCGCAATCCTCCGGGACTCTTTCTATGGCTACACCTTC
clone_size: .; j_call: TRBJ2-5; v_call: TRBV12-3/TRBV12-4; d_call: TRBD2; cdr3_aa: CASSSTSGVETQYF; cdr3_nt: TGTGCCAGCAGTTCCACTAGCGGGGTGGAGACCCAGTACTTC
clone_size: .; j_call: TRBJ1-5; v_call: TRBV5-6; d_call: TRBD1; cdr3_aa: CASSSTGRQPQHF; cdr3_nt: TGTGCCAGCAGCTCGACAGGGCGGCAGCCCCAGCATTTT
clone_size: .; j_call: TRBJ2-1; v_call: TRBV5-5; d_call: TRBD1; cdr3_aa: CASATGVVSYNEQFF; cdr3_nt: TGTGCCAGCGCTACAGGGGTTGTCTCCTACAATGAGCAGTTCTTC
clone_size: many; j_call: TRBJ2-5; v_call: TRBV4-2; d_call: TRBD2; cdr3_aa: CASSPGTSGQETQYF; cdr3_nt: TGTGCCAGCAGCCCGGGGACTAGCGGCCAAGAGACCCAGTACTTC
clone_size: .; j_call: TRBJ1-6; v_call: TRBV12-3/TRBV12-4; d_call: TRBD1; cdr3_aa: CASSLYGTGLGSPLHF; cdr3_nt: TGTGCCAGCAGCCTCTATGGGACAGGGTTGGGTTCACCCCTCCACTTT
clone_size: .; j_call: TRBJ2-5; v_call: TRBV5-1; d_call: TRBD2; cdr3_aa: CASSRSSGGQETQYF; cdr3_nt: TGCGCCAGCAGCCGATCTAGCGGGGGACAAGAGACCCAGTACTTC
clone_size: .; j_call: TRBJ2-7; v_call: TRBV3-1; d_call: TRBD2; cdr3_aa: CASSSRLAGGNEQYF; cdr3_nt: TGTGCCAGCAGCTCACGACTAGCGGGAGGGAACGAGCAGTACTTC
clone_size: few; j_call: TRBJ2-7; v_call: TRBV5-1; d_call: TRBD2; cdr3_aa: CASSSGLAVYEQYF; cdr3_nt: TGCGCCAGCAGCTCCGGACTAGCAGTCTACGAGCAGTACTTC
clone_size: .; j_call: TRBJ1-1; v_call: TRBV24-1; d_call: .; cdr3_aa: CATSLGRYTEAFF; cdr3_nt: TGTGCCACCAGCTTAGGACGGTACACTGAAGCTTTCTTT
clone_size: .; j_call: TRBJ1-6; v_call: TRBV2; d_call: .; cdr3_aa: CASSVPGFSPLHF; cdr3_nt: TGTGCCAGCAGTGTACCAGGGTTCTCACCCCTCCACTTT
clone_size: few; j_call: TRBJ2-1; v_call: TRBV7-3; d_call: .; cdr3_aa: CASSSAKTAALSYNEQFF; cdr3_nt: TGTGCCAGCAGCTCGGCGAAAACAGCGGCTCTCTCCTACAATGAGCAGTTCTTC
clone_size: few; j_call: TRBJ2-5; v_call: TRBV15; d_call: .; cdr3_aa: CATSREAGALTQYF; cdr3_nt: TGTGCCACCAGCAGAGAGGCTGGGGCCCTGACCCAGTACTTC
clone_size: .; j_call: TRBJ2-1; v_call: TRBV6-6; d_call: .; cdr3_aa: CASSTTYRETPYNEQFF; cdr3_nt: TGTGCCAGCAGTACCACTTACAGGGAAACCCCCTACAATGAGCAGTTCTTC
clone_size: .; j_call: TRBJ2-1; v_call: TRBV7-9; d_call: .; cdr3_aa: CASSSWGQSRGYNEQFF; cdr3_nt: TGTGCCAGCAGCTCCTGGGGTCAGAGCCGGGGCTACAATGAGCAGTTCTTC
clone_size: many; j_call: TRBJ2-1; v_call: TRBV7-8; d_call: .; cdr3_aa: CASSRERGYEQFF; cdr3_nt: TGTGCCAGCAGCCGCGAACGGGGATATGAGCAGTTCTTC
clone_size: .; j_call: TRBJ2-5; v_call: TRBV7-2; d_call: .; cdr3_aa: CASSLAGAGTQYF; cdr3_nt: TGTGCCAGCAGCTTAGCGGGAGCAGGGACCCAGTACTTC
clone_size: few; j_call: TRBJ2-3; v_call: TRBV5-1; d_call: .; cdr3_aa: CASSRRPLDSTDTQYF; cdr3_nt: TGCGCCAGCAGCCGACGACCCCTAGACTCCACAGATACGCAGTATTTT
clone_size: .; j_call: TRBJ1-1; v_call: TRBV7-6; d_call: TRBD1; cdr3_aa: CASSLAGQDYTEAFF; cdr3_nt: TGTGCCAGCAGCTTAGCCGGACAGGATTACACTGAAGCTTTCTTT
clone_size: few; j_call: TRBJ2-1; v_call: TRBV6-2/TRBV6-3; d_call: .; cdr3_aa: CASSYSGGAYNEQFF; cdr3_nt: TGTGCCAGCAGTTACTCGGGAGGAGCCTACAATGAGCAGTTCTTC
clone_size: few; j_call: TRBJ2-7; v_call: TRBV12-3/TRBV12-4; d_call: TRBD1; cdr3_aa: CASSFLDRSGEQYF; cdr3_nt: TGTGCCAGCAGTTTCCTGGACAGGTCGGGCGAGCAGTACTTC
clone_size: .; j_call: TRBJ2-7; v_call: TRBV20-1; d_call: .; cdr3_aa: CSAREARGHEQYF; cdr3_nt: TGCAGTGCTAGAGAGGCGAGGGGCCACGAGCAGTACTTC
clone_size: .; j_call: TRBJ2-1; v_call: TRBV9; d_call: .; cdr3_aa: CASSVAGFNNEQFF; cdr3_nt: TGTGCCAGCAGCGTCGCAGGGTTCAACAATGAGCAGTTCTTC
clone_size: few; j_call: TRBJ2-7; v_call: TRBV7-9; d_call: TRBD1; cdr3_aa: CASSRQGTEVRQYF; cdr3_nt: TGTGCCAGCAGCCGACAGGGGACGGAGGTACGGCAGTACTTC
clone_size: few; j_call: TRBJ2-7; v_call: TRBV12-3/TRBV12-4; d_call: .; cdr3_aa: CASRQDTSAYEQYF; cdr3_nt: TGTGCCAGCAGACAAGATACGTCCGCCTACGAGCAGTACTTC
clone_size: .; j_call: TRBJ2-7; v_call: TRBV4-2; d_call: .; cdr3_aa: CASSHPQGTGYEQYF; cdr3_nt: TGTGCCAGCAGCCATCCACAAGGCACGGGGTACGAGCAGTACTTC
clone_size: .; j_call: TRBJ2-3; v_call: TRBV6-4; d_call: TRBD2; cdr3_aa: CASSDLSGAHTDTQYF; cdr3_nt: TGTGCCAGCAGTGACCTTAGCGGGGCTCACACAGATACGCAGTATTTT
clone_size: few; j_call: TRBJ2-7; v_call: TRBV30; d_call: .; cdr3_aa: CAWSVRDEQYF; cdr3_nt: TGTGCCTGGAGTGTACGGGACGAGCAGTACTTC
clone_size: .; j_call: TRBJ1-6; v_call: TRBV5-1; d_call: TRBD1; cdr3_aa: CASSLGGGQPSSYNSPLHF; cdr3_nt: TGCGCCAGCAGCTTGGGAGGGGGACAGCCGAGCTCCTATAATTCACCCCTCCACTTT
clone_size: few; j_call: TRBJ2-7; v_call: TRBV7-9; d_call: .; cdr3_aa: CASSLGSLYEQYF; cdr3_nt: TGTGCCAGCAGCTTGGGGAGCCTCTACGAGCAGTACTTC
clone_size: .; j_call: TRBJ1-2; v_call: TRBV30; d_call: TRBD1; cdr3_aa: CAWSETGAGYTF; cdr3_nt: TGTGCCTGGAGTGAGACAGGGGCCGGCTACACCTTC
clone_size: few; j_call: TRBJ1-1; v_call: TRBV30; d_call: .; cdr3_aa: CAWTITLVGTEAFF; cdr3_nt: TGTGCCTGGACTATCACCCTGGTCGGCACTGAAGCTTTCTTT
clone_size: few; j_call: TRBJ2-1; v_call: TRBV6-5; d_call: .; cdr3_aa: CASSYAPGGYNEQFF; cdr3_nt: TGTGCCAGCAGTTACGCCCCCGGGGGTTACAATGAGCAGTTCTTC
clone_size: many; j_call: TRBJ2-7; v_call: TRBV29-1; d_call: .; cdr3_aa: CSVSQPQGSSYEQYF; cdr3_nt: TGCAGCGTTTCCCAGCCTCAGGGAAGCTCCTACGAGCAGTACTTC
clone_size: .; j_call: TRBJ1-1; v_call: TRBV7-3; d_call: .; cdr3_aa: CASSPSPPPFGAEAFF; cdr3_nt: TGTGCCAGCAGCCCATCTCCCCCGCCGTTCGGGGCTGAAGCTTTCTTT
clone_size: many; j_call: TRBJ1-2; v_call: TRBV28; d_call: TRBD1; cdr3_aa: CASSRLTGTGAQRTF; cdr3_nt: TGTGCCAGCAGCCGACTTACCGGGACAGGGGCCCAAAGAACCTTC
clone_size: .; j_call: TRBJ2-7; v_call: TRBV12-3/TRBV12-4; d_call: TRBD2; cdr3_aa: CASSSILAAANEQYF; cdr3_nt: TGTGCCAGCAGTTCGATACTAGCGGCCGCTAACGAGCAGTACTTC
clone_size: .; j_call: TRBJ1-5; v_call: TRBV12-3/TRBV12-4; d_call: .; cdr3_aa: CASTSGGQPQHF; cdr3_nt: TGTGCCAGCACTAGCGGGGGTCAGCCCCAGCATTTT
clone_size: few; j_call: TRBJ1-3; v_call: TRBV12-3/TRBV12-4; d_call: .; cdr3_aa: CASSQGFGSGNTIYF; cdr3_nt: TGTGCCAGCTCACAGGGATTCGGCTCTGGAAACACCATATATTTT
clone_size: .; j_call: TRBJ1-2; v_call: TRBV12-3/TRBV12-4; d_call: TRBD1; cdr3_aa: CASSLARRGLGTGGDRYGYTF; cdr3_nt: TGTGCCAGCAGTTTAGCGAGGCGAGGGCTCGGGACAGGAGGGGATCGCTATGGCTACACCTTC
clone_size: .; j_call: TRBJ2-1; v_call: TRBV5-1; d_call: .; cdr3_aa: CASSLVAGPNNEQFF; cdr3_nt: TGCGCCAGCAGCTTGGTGGCGGGACCCAACAATGAGCAGTTCTTC
clone_size: .; j_call: TRBJ2-2; v_call: TRBV27; d_call: .; cdr3_aa: CATQPNTGELFF; cdr3_nt: TGTGCCACCCAGCCGAACACCGGGGAGCTGTTTTTT